This entry lists 9 T cell receptor beta chains sequenced from one sample in a study of shared clonotypes between healthy human individuals. Assay used: immunoSEQ multiplex PCR; TCRdb lists only in-frame clones, some missing. Of about 1.5 million clones in the sample, roughly 96% were seen once. The sample was naive CD4+ T cells sorted from blood. The subset denotes: CD45RA+ positively selected. The receptors come from a man aged 30-40 years in good health.

The CDR3 nucleotides read TGTGCCAGCAGCGTAGGCCCCTGGGACGAGCAGTACTTC. It yields the protein CASSVGPWDEQYF. The chain employs TRBV9 and TRBJ2-7; D is uncertain. V was trimmed by 0 bases and J by 5 bases, leaving 9 bases between them. This CDR3 has 13 residues. Per germline, CDR1 SGDLS and CDR2 YYNGEE. Using reference TRBV9 and TRBJ2-7 for the parts outside the CDR3, the full variable domain is DSGVTQTPKHLITATGQRVTLRCSPRSGDLSVYWYQQSLDQGLQFLIQYYNGEERAKGNILERFSAQQFPDLHSELNLSSLELGDSALYFCASSVGPWDEQYFGPGTRLTVT.

This chain links TRBV28 with TRBJ2-7, with 7 bases that match TRBD2. Germline V gives CDR1 MDHEN, CDR2 SYDVKM. J was trimmed by 3 bases and V by 6 bases; bases with no gene match: 5. CDR3 size: 13 residues. CDR3 amino acids: CASRSSGVYEQYF. In DNA form, the CDR3 reads TGTGCCAGCAGGTCTAGCGGAGTCTACGAGCAGTACTTC.

This clone was seen a handful of times. V gene TRBV13 combines with J gene TRBJ1-1; D is uncertain. The CDR3 loop spans 12 amino acids. Germline assignment: CDR1 PRHDT and CDR2 FYEKMQ (reference sequence). Trimming cost V 5 bases and J 2 bases, with 6 bases left between them. The CDR3 sequence is CASSIRNTEAFF. The DNA of the CDR3 is TGTGCCAGCAGCATAAGAAACACTGAAGCTTTCTTT. The full variable domain, completed using reference TRBV13 and TRBJ1-1, is AAGVIQSPRHLIKEKRETATLKCYPIPRHDTVYWYQQGPGQDPQFLISFYEKMQSDKGSIPDRFSAQQFSDYHSELNMSSLELGDSALYFCASSIRNTEAFFGQGTRLTVV.

V and J are TRBV6-1 and TRBJ2-3; 7 nucleotides agree with TRBD1. V gave up 5 bases and J gave up 2 bases; unmatched junction bases: 4. CDR3 length: 14 amino acids. Germline V gene lookup returns CDR1 MNHNS and CDR2 SASEGT. This chain's CDR3 is CASSRTGLTDTQYF. The CDR3 coding sequence is TGTGCCAGCAGTCGGACAGGACTCACAGATACGCAGTATTTT.

V and J are TRBV9 and TRBJ2-2, with D perhaps matching TRBD1 or TRBD2 (6 bases each). Germline values: CDR1 SGDLS, CDR2 YYNGEE. This CDR3 is built from 16 residues. V lost 3 bases and J 0 bases, leaving 12 bases between the germline ends. The CDR3 here is CASSEGGHSNTGELFF. For the CDR3, the DNA is TGTGCCAGCAGCGAGGGGGGTCACTCGAACACCGGGGAGCTGTTTTTT.

The J gene is TRBJ1-1, the V gene TRBV9; 7 positions match TRBD1. Germline V CDR1 and CDR2: SGDLS, YYNGEE. V gave up 0 bases and J gave up 11 bases; unmatched junction bases: 7. CDR3 length: 13 amino acids. DNA for the CDR3: TGTGCCAGCAGCGTAGCCCCACAGGGGAGGGCTTTCTTT. Its translation is CASSVAPQGRAFF.

The rearrangement uses TRBV5-1 and TRBJ1-3; D not certain. Germline V gene sequence: CDR1 SGHRS, CDR2 YFSETQ. The V and J ends lost 2 bases and 8 bases respectively, with 11 bases between them. This CDR3 has 13 amino acids. CDR3 residues: CASSFSVRDTIYF. The DNA of the CDR3 is TGCGCCAGCAGCTTCAGCGTCCGAGACACCATATATTTT.

Concerning this clone: Other DNA sequences in this sample translate to the same CDR3. J is TRBJ2-1 and V is TRBV28, with 13 bases that match TRBD2. CDR3 length equals 14 residues. V trimming: 3 bases; J trimming: 7 bases; junction bases outside the gene matches: 0. The germline gives CDR1 MDHEN, CDR2 SYDVKM. The CDR3 region has the DNA TGTGCCAGCAGTTTGACTAGCGGGAGGAATGAGCAGTTCTTC. This codes for CASSLTSGRNEQFF.

The chain links TRBV25-1 to TRBJ2-2; a possible D gene is TRBD1 (6 bases). From germline, CDR1 is MGHDK and CDR2 SYGVNS. The length of the CDR3 is 14 residues. Trimming shortened V by 2 bases and J by 5 bases, and 9 bases separated the two germline ends. The CDR3 sequence: CASSEGDITGELFF. The CDR3 nucleotides are TGTGCCAGCAGTGAAGGGGACATAACCGGGGAGCTGTTTTTT.